One and the same sample provided the 10 T cell receptor beta chains below, sequenced in a study of vaccination effects on CD4 cells after COVID-19. It was after 10 days of culture that CD4+ T cells were isolated. The repertoire was sequenced with immunoSEQ multiplex PCR; TCRdb's copy has only in-frame clones and lacks some. Of around 30,000 clones in the sample, 65% were seen once. Their antigens are not known. The sample was CD4+ T cells from PBMCs cultured without peptide, taken before COVID-19 vaccination. The receptor source for this set is a human donor who received a COVID-19 vaccine.

The chain employs TRBV14 and TRBJ1-4; D unclear. Germline V lookup: CDR1 SGHDN, CDR2 FVKESK. The CDR3 sequence is 15 residues long. Trimming shortened V by 0 bases and J by 6 bases, and 11 bases separated the two germline ends. The CDR3 sequence is CASSQDTRDHEKLFF. The CDR3 nucleotides are TGTGCCAGCAGCCAAGATACGAGGGATCATGAAAAACTGTTTTTT.

The rearrangement uses TRBV6-5 and TRBJ1-1; TRBD1 aligns across 8 bases. The CDR3 has 12 amino acids. The V and J ends lost 6 bases and 10 bases, in that order; junction bases with no gene match: 7. Germline V gene data show CDR1 as MNHEY and CDR2 as SVGAGI. Here the CDR3 reads CASSLQDRAAFF. CDR3 DNA: TGTGCCAGCAGCCTGCAGGACAGGGCAGCTTTCTTT.

CDR3: CASSFRPNEKLFF. In DNA, the CDR3 is TGCGCCAGCAGCTTCCGACCTAATGAAAAACTGTTTTTT. This chain joins TRBV5-1 and TRBJ1-4; unclear D gene. V dropped 2 bases and J dropped 3 bases, with 5 bases sitting between them. The CDR3 has 13 residues. Germline CDR1 SGHRS, CDR2 YFSETQ.

The DNA for the CDR3 is TGTGCTAGTGGTTTGCATTGGGGTGAGCAGTTCTTC. Encoded protein: CASGLHWGEQFF. V gene TRBV12-5 combines with J gene TRBJ2-1; D ambiguous. The CDR3 has 12 amino acids. CDR1 and CDR2 (germline): LGHNT, FRNRAP. V shed 2 bases and J shed 9 bases, with 8 bases lying between them.

In its sample, this clone was seen a few times. The chain joins TRBV7-2 to TRBJ2-3, with D uncertain. Germline CDR1 and CDR2: SGHTA and FQGNSA. CDR3 length: 12 residues. Trimming removed 8 bases from V and 5 bases from J, with 11 bases in between. This chain's CDR3 is CASGLLRDTQYF. Written as DNA, the CDR3 is TGTGCCAGCGGCCTCTTGAGAGATACGCAGTATTTT.

This clone was seen only a few times. V and J are TRBV2 and TRBJ1-2, with 9 bases aligning to TRBD1. The trim removed 6 bases at V and 5 bases at J, leaving 10 bases unmatched. CDR1 is SNHLY and CDR2 is FYNNEI in the germline V gene. The CDR3 has 15 amino acids. This chain's CDR3 is CASRDTGGVGYGYTF. The DNA for the CDR3 is TGTGCCAGCAGGGACACAGGGGGCGTAGGGTATGGCTACACCTTC.

V and J are TRBV6-5 and TRBJ2-7; 8 bases are a match to TRBD2. Trimming took 0 bases from V and 3 from J; bases not matched to a gene: 4. This CDR3 has 15 residues. Germline CDR1 is MNHEY and CDR2 is SVGAGI. The DNA of the CDR3 is TGTGCCAGCAGTTACTCCGGCGGGGGGAACTACGAGCAGTACTTC. This encodes CASSYSGGGNYEQYF.

This rearrangement joins TRBV9 to TRBJ2-3, with TRBD2 matching over 10 bases. This CDR3 is built from 18 residues. CDR1 SGDLS and CDR2 YYNGEE come from the germline V gene. V dropped 0 bases and J dropped 0; count of bases not matched to a gene: 7. The CDR3 bases are TGTGCCAGCAGCGTAGCCTGGGGACTAGCGCCGAGCACAGATACGCAGTATTTT. Protein sequence: CASSVAWGLAPSTDTQYF.

V gene TRBV5-1 combines with J gene TRBJ2-3; D is unclear. Germline V gives CDR1 SGHRS, CDR2 YFSETQ. This CDR3 has 14 amino acids. V was shortened by 0 bases and J by 5 bases, with 10 bases between the two germline ends. The CDR3: CASSLANSQDTQYF. The CDR3 DNA reads TGCGCCAGCAGCTTGGCCAACTCACAAGATACGCAGTATTTT.

There are a few counts of this clone. This chain joins TRBV5-1 and TRBJ2-1; 7 positions match TRBD2. Germline CDR1 SGHRS, CDR2 YFSETQ. J gave up 7 bases and V 1 base, and 20 bases lay outside the gene matches. The CDR3 is 19 amino acids. The CDR3 nucleotides read TGCGCCAGCAGCTTGTCCTCAGCAACGTTGGCGGGAGTCTTTAATGAGCAGTTCTTC. Protein product: CASSLSSATLAGVFNEQFF. Supplemented by reference TRBV5-1 and TRBJ2-1, the full variable domain reads KAGVTQTPRYLIKTRGQQVTLSCSPISGHRSVSWYQQTPGQGLQFLFEYFSETQRNKGNFPGRFSGRQFSNSRSEMNVSTLELGDSALYLCASSLSSATLAGVFNEQFFGPGTRLTVL.